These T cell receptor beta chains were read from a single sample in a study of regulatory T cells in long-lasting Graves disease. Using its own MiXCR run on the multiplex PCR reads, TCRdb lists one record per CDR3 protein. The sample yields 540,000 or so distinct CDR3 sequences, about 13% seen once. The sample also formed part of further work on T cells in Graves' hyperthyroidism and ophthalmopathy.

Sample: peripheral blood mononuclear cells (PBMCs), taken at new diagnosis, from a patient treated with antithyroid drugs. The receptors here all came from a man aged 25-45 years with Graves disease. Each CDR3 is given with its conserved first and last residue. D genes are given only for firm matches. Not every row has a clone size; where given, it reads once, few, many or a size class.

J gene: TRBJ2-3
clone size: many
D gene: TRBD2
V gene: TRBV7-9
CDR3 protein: CASSLGIRLAISTDTQYF
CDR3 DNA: TGTGCCAGCAGCTTAGGCATCCGACTAGCGATAAGCACAGATACGCAGTATTTT

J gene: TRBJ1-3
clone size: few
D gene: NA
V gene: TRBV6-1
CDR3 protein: CASSEWGRRSSGNTIYF
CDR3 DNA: TGTGCCAGCAGTGAATGGGGAAGGAGAAGCTCTGGAAACACCATATATTTT

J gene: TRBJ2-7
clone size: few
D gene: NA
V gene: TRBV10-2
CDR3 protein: CASRAGRRYEQYF
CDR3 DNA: TGCGCCAGCAGAGCGGGCCGCCGGTACGAGCAGTACTTC

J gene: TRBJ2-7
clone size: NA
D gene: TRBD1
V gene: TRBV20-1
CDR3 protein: CSAREGAHTGELYF
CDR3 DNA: TGCAGTGCTCGCGAGGGGGCGCACACCGGGGAGCTGTACTTC

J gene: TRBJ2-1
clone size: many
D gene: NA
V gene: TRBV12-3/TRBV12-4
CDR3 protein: CASSLNPNEQFF
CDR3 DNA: TGTGCCAGCAGTTTAAACCCCAATGAGCAGTTCTTC

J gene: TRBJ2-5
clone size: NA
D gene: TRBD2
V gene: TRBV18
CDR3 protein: CASSPRTSGYQETQYF
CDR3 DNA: TGTGCCAGCTCACCTAGGACTAGCGGGTACCAAGAGACCCAGTACTTC

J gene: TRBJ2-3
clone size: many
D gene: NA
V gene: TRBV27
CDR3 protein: CASSLSQGSGTQYF
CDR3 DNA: TGTGCCAGCAGTTTATCGCAGGGTTCGGGTACGCAGTATTTT

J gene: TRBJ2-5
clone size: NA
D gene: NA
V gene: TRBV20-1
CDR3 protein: CSARDSRLETQYF
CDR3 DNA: TGCAGTGCTAGAGATTCAAGACTCGAGACCCAGTACTTC

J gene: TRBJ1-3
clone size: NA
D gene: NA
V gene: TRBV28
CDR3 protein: CASSRWGERNTIYF
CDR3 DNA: TGTGCCAGCAGCCGGTGGGGGGAGCGAAACACCATATATTTT

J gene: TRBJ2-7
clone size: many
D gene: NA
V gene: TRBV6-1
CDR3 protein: CASSLAAPYEQYF
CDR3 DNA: TGTGCCAGCTCCTTAGCGGCACCCTACGAGCAGTACTTC

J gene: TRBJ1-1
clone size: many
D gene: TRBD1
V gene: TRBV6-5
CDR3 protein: CASSYGPGQGRYTEAFF
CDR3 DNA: TGTGCCAGCAGTTACGGGCCGGGACAGGGACGATACACTGAAGCTTTCTTT

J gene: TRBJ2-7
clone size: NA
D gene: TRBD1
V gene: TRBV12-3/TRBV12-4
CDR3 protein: CASSSKTGPYEQYF
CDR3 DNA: TGTGCCAGCAGTTCTAAGACAGGGCCTTACGAGCAGTACTTC

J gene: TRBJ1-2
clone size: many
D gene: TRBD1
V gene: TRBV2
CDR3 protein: CASSTRQGDGYTF
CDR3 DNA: TGTGCCAGCAGTACTCGACAGGGTGATGGCTACACCTTC

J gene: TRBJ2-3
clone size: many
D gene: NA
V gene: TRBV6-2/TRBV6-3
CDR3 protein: CASSQSMGDTQYF
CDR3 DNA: TGTGCCAGCAGTCAAAGTATGGGAGATACGCAGTATTTT

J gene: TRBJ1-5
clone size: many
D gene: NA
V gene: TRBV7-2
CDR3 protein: CASSLVREQPQHF
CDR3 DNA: TGTGCCAGCAGCTTAGTCAGGGAGCAGCCCCAGCATTTT

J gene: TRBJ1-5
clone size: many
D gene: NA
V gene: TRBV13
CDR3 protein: CASSLGGHLGNQPQHF
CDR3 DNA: TGTGCCAGCAGCTTGGGGGGACATCTGGGCAATCAGCCCCAGCATTTT

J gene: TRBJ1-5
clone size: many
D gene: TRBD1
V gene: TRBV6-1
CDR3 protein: CATGQGAHQPQHF
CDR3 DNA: TGTGCCACCGGACAGGGGGCCCATCAGCCCCAGCATTTT

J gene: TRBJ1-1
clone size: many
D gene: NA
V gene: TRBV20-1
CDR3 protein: CSALGRGAMNTEAFF
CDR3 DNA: TGCAGTGCCCTCGGGAGGGGTGCTATGAACACTGAAGCTTTCTTT

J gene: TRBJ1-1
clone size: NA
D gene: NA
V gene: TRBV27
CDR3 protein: CASSPRQLNTEAFF
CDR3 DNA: TGTGCCAGCAGCCCCCGACAGCTGAACACTGAAGCTTTCTTT

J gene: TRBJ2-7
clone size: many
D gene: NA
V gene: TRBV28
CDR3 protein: CASSFGASYEQYF
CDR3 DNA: TGTGCCAGCAGTTTCGGGGCATCCTACGAGCAGTACTTC

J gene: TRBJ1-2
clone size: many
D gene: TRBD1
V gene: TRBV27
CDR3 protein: CASSSTGGNYGYTF
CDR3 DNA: TGTGCCAGCAGTTCGACAGGGGGCAACTATGGCTACACCTTC

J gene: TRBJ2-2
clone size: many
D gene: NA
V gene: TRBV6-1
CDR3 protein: CASSPPRGGDTGELFF
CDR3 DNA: TGTGCCAGCAGTCCTCCCAGGGGGGGGGACACCGGGGAGCTGTTTTTT

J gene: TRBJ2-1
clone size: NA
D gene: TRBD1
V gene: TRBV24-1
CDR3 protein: CATSANQGAAYNEQFF
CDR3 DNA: TGTGCCACCAGTGCAAACCAGGGGGCAGCCTACAATGAGCAGTTCTTC

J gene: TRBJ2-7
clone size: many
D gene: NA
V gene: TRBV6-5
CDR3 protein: CASSYQVSYEQYF
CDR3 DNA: TGTGCCAGCAGTTATCAGGTATCCTACGAGCAGTACTTC

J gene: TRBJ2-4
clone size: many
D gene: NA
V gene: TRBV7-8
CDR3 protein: CASRPRGSKNIQYF
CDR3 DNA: TGTGCCAGCAGACCGCGAGGGAGCAAAAACATTCAGTACTTC

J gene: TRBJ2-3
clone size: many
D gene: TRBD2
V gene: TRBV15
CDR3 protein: CATSAHSGMRDTQYF
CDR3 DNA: TGTGCCACCAGCGCTCATAGCGGGATGAGAGATACGCAGTATTTT

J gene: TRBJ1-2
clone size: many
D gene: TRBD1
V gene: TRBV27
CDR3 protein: CASSRAGTGDGYTF
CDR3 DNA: TGTGCCAGCAGCCGAGCCGGGACAGGGGATGGCTACACCTTC

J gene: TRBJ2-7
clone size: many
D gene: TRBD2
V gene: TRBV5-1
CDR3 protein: CASSKTSDYEQYF
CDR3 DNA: TGCGCCAGCAGCAAGACTAGCGACTACGAGCAGTACTTC

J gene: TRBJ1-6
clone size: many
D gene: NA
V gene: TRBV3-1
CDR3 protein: CASSQEGGGINSPLHF
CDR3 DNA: TGTGCCAGCAGCCAAGAGGGAGGGGGGATTAATTCACCCCTCCACTTT

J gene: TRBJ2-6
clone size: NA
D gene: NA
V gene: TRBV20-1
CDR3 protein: CSAEEGRGANVLTF
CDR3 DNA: TGCAGTGCTGAGGAGGGGCGTGGGGCCAACGTCCTGACTTTC

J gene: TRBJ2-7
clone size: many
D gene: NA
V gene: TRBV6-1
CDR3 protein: CASRTGNSYEQYF
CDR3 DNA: TGTGCCAGCAGGACCGGGAACTCCTACGAGCAGTACTTC

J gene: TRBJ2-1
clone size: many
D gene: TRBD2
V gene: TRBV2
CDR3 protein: CASGLAGVGEQFF
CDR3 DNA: TGTGCCAGCGGACTAGCGGGAGTCGGCGAGCAGTTCTTC

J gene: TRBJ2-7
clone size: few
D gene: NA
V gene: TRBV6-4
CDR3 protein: CASSPDISYEQYF
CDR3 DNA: TGTGCCAGCAGTCCGGACATTTCCTACGAGCAGTACTTC

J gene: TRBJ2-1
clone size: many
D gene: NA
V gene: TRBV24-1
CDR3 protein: CATSGARDGYNEQFF
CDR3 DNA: TGTGCCACCAGTGGGGCCCGGGACGGTTACAATGAGCAGTTCTTC

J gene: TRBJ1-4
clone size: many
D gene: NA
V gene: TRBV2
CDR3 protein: CASENRGNEKLFF
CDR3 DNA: TGTGCCAGCGAAAATAGGGGTAATGAAAAACTGTTTTTT

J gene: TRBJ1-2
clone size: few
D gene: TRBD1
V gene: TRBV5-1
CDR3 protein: CASSLPDRGSGYTF
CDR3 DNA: TGCGCCAGCAGCCTGCCTGACAGGGGATCCGGCTACACCTTC

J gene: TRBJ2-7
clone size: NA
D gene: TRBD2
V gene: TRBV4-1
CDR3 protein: CASSQDLTSGVREQYF
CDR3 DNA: TGCGCCAGCAGCCAAGATTTAACTAGCGGAGTGAGGGAGCAGTACTTC

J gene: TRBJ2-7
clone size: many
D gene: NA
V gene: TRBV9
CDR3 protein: CASSVVRDKPYEQYF
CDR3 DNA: TGTGCCAGCAGCGTAGTTCGGGACAAACCCTACGAGCAGTACTTC

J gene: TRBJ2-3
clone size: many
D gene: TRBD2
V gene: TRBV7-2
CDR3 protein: CASSLEGETSLDTQYF
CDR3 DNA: TGTGCCAGCAGCTTAGAAGGGGAGACTAGCCTAGATACGCAGTATTTT

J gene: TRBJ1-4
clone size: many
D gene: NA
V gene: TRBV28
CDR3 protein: CASRTGPSNEKLFF
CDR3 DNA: TGTGCCAGCAGGACCGGGCCTTCTAATGAAAAACTGTTTTTT

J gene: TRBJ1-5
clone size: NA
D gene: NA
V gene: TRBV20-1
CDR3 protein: CSARPLIGHQPQHF
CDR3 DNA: TGCAGTGCTAGACCCCTTATAGGGCATCAGCCCCAGCATTTT

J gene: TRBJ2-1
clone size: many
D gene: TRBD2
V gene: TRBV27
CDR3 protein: CASSFSGSSYNEQFF
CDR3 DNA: TGTGCCAGCAGCTTCAGCGGGAGCTCCTACAATGAGCAGTTCTTC

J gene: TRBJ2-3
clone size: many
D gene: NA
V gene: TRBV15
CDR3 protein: CATSRDSEGRVADTQYF
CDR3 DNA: TGTGCCACCAGCAGAGACTCGGAGGGCAGGGTCGCAGATACGCAGTATTTT

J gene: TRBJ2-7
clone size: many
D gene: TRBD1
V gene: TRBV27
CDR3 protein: CASSPGQKGYEQYF
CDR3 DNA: TGTGCCAGCAGTCCGGGACAGAAGGGTTACGAGCAGTACTTC

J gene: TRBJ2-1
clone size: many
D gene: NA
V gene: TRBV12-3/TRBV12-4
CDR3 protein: CASSHRTDNEQFF
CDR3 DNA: TGTGCCAGCAGTCACCGGACGGACAATGAGCAGTTCTTC

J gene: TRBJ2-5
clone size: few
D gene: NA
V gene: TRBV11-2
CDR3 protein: CASSLEFMREETQYF
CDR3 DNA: TGTGCCAGCAGCTTAGAATTTATGCGGGAAGAGACCCAGTACTTC

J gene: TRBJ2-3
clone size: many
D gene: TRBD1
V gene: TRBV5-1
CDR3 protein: CASSPGGTGYTDTQYF
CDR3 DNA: TGCGCCAGCAGTCCCGGCGGGACAGGGTACACAGATACGCAGTATTTT

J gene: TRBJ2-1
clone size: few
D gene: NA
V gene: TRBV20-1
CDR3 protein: CSASRGRPYNEQFF
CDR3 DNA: TGCAGTGCTAGTCGAGGGAGGCCATACAATGAGCAGTTCTTC

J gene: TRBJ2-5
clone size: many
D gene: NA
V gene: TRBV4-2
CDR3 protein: CASSLRLGMETQYF
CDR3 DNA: TGTGCCAGCAGCCTTAGGCTGGGCATGGAGACCCAGTACTTC

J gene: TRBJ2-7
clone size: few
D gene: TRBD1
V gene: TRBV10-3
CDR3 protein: CAISHGTEREQYF
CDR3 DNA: TGTGCCATCAGCCATGGGACAGAAAGGGAGCAGTACTTC

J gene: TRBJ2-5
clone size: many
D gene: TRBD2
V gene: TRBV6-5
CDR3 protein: CASSYGTSGPWTQYF
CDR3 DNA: TGTGCCAGCAGTTACGGGACTAGCGGACCATGGACCCAGTACTTC

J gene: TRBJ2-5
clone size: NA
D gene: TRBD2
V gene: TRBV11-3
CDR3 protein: CASSKSGTEETQYF
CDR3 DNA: TGTGCCAGCAGCAAAAGCGGGACCGAGGAGACCCAGTACTTC

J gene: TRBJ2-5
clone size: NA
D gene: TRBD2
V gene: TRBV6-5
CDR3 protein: CASSYGGGTLHYF
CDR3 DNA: TGTGCCAGCAGTTACGGGGGGGGGACGCTGCATTACTTC